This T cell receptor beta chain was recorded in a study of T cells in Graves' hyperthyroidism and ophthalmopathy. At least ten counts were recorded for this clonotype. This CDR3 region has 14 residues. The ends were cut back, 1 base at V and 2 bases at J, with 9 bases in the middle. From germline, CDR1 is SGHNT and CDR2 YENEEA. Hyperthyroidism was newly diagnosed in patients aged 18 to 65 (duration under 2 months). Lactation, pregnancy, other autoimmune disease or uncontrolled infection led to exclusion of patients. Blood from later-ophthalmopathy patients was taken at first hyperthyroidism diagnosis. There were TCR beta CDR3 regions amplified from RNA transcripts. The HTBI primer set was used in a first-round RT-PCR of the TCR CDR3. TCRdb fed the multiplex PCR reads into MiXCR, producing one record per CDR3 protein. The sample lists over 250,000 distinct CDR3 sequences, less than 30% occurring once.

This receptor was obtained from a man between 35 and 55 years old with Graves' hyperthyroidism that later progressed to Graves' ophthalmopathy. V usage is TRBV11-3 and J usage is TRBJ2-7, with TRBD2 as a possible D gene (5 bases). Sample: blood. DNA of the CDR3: TGTGCCAGCAGCTTAGGAGGGAGTACCTACGAGCAGTACTTC. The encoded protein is CASSLGGSTYEQYF.